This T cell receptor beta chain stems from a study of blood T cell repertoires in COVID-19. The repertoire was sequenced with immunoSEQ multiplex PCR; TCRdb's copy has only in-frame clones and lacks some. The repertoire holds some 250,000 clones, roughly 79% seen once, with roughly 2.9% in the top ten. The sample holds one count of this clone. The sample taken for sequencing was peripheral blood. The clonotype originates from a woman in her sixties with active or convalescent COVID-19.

In DNA, the CDR3 is TGTGCCAGCAGTTACTCGTATGGCGGGACTAGCGGGGTCAATGAGCAGTTCTTC. This codes for CASSYSYGGTSGVNEQFF. The chain couples TRBV6-2 or TRBV6-3 to TRBJ2-1, with TRBD2 matching over 13 bases. Per the germline V gene, CDR1 is MNHEY and CDR2 is SVGEGT. Losses at the gene ends were 0 bases for V and 6 bases for J; bases not matched to a gene: 8. The CDR3 runs 18 residues.